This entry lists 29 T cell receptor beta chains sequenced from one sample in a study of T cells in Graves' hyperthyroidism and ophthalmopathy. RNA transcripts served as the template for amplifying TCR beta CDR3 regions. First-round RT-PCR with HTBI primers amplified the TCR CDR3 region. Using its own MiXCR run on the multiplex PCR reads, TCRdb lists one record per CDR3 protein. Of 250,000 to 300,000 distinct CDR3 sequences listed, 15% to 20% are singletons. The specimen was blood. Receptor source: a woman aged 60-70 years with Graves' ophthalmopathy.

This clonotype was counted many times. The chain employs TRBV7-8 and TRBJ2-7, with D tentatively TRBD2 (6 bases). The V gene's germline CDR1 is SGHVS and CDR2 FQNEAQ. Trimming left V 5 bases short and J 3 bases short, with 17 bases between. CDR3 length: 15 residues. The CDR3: CASSPGTPTIYEQYF. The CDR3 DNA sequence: TGTGCCAGCAGCCCCGGGACTCCTACCATCTACGAGCAGTACTTC.

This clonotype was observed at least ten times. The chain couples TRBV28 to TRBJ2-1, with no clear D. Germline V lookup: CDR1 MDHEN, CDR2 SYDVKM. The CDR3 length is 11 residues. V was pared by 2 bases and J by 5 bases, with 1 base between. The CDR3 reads CASSLNNEQFF. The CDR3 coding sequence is TGTGCCAGCAGTTTAAACAATGAGCAGTTCTTC.

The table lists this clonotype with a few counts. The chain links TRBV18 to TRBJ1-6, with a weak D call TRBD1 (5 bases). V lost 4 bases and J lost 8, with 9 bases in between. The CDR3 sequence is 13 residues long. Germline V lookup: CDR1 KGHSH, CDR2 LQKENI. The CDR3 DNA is TGTGCCAGCTCACGGACGACAGATTCACCCCTCCACTTT. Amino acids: CASSRTTDSPLHF. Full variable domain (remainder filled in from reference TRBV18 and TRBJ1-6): NAGVMQNPRHLVRRRGQEARLRCSPMKGHSHVYWYRQLPEEGLKFMVYLQKENIIDESGMPKERFSAEFPKEGPSILRIQQVVRGDSAAYFCASSRTTDSPLHFGNGTRLTVT.

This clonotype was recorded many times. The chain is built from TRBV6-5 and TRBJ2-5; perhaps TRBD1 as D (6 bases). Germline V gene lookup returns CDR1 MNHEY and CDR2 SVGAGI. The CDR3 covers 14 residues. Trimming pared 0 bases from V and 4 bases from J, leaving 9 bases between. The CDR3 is CASSYSGRGETQYF. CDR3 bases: TGTGCCAGCAGTTACTCCGGCAGGGGAGAGACCCAGTACTTC.

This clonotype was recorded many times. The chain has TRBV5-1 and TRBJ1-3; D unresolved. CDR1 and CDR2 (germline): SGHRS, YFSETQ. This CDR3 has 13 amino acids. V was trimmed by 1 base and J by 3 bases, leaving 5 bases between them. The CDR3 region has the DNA TGCGCCAGCAGCTTGTCATTTGGAAACACCATATATTTT. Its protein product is CASSLSFGNTIYF.

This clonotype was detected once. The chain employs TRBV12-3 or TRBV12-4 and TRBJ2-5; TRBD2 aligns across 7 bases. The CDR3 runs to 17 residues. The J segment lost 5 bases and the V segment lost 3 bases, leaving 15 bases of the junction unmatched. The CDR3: CASSFGRRARGGETQYF. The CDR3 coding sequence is TGTGCCAGCAGTTTCGGTCGCAGGGCAAGGGGAGGGGAGACCCAGTACTTC.

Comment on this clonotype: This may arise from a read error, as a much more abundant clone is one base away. Here the CDR3 DNA reads TGCGCCAGCCCTACCGGGACAGCGAACACCGGGGAGCTGTTTTTT. Its protein product is CASPTGTANTGELFF. The genes are TRBV5-1 and TRBJ2-2; TRBD1 matches at 7 bases. This CDR3 comprises 15 residues. The germline V gene encodes CDR1 SGHRS and CDR2 YFSETQ. V lost 7 bases, J lost 0 bases, and 6 bases stayed unmatched.

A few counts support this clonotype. The CDR3 DNA sequence: TGTGCCAGCAGTTTTCGGAATGACTACACCTTC. Translated: CASSFRNDYTF. The V and J genes are TRBV12-3 or TRBV12-4 and TRBJ1-2; D not resolved. Trimming took 3 bases from V and 10 from J, leaving 9 bases between them. The CDR3 extends over 11 amino acids.

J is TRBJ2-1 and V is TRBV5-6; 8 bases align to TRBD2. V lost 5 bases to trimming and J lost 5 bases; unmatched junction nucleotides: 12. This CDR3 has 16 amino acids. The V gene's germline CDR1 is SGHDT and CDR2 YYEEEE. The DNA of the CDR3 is TGTGCCAGCAGGCGTGACCCCGGGACTAGGAACAATGAGCAGTTCTTC. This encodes CASRRDPGTRNNEQFF. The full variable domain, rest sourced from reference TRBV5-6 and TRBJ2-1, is DAGVTQSPTHLIKTRGQQVTLRCSPKSGHDTVSWYQQALGQGPQFIFQYYEEEERQRGNFPDRFSGHQFPNYSSELNVNALLLGDSALYLCASRRDPGTRNNEQFFGPGTRLTVL.

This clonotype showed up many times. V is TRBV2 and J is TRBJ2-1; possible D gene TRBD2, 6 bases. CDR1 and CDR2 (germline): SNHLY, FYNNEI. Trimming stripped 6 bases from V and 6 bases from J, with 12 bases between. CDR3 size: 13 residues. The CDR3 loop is CASSSEGLNEQFF. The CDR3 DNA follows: TGTGCCAGCAGCTCGGAGGGCCTCAATGAGCAGTTCTTC.

DNA for the CDR3: TGTGCCAGCAGCCAACCGGGACTAGCGGGGGGCGAATACTTC. It codes for CASSQPGLAGGEYF. V gene TRBV3-1 combines with J gene TRBJ2-5, with 15 bases fitting TRBD2. CDR3 length equals 14 residues. V lost 2 bases to trimming and J lost 14 bases; unmatched junction nucleotides: 6. CDR1 and CDR2 (germline): LGHDT, YNNKEL (reference sequence).

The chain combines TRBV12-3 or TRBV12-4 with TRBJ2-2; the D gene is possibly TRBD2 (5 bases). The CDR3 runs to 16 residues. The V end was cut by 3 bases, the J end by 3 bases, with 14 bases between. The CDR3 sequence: CASSFRGGRHTGELFF. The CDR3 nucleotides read TGTGCCAGCAGTTTCCGCGGAGGTAGACACACCGGGGAGCTGTTTTTT.

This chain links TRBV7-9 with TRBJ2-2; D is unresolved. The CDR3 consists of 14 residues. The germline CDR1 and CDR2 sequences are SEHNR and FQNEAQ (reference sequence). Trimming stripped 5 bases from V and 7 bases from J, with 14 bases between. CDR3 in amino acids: CASSPSYWVGELFF. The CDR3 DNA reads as TGTGCCAGCAGCCCATCTTATTGGGTCGGGGAGCTGTTTTTT.

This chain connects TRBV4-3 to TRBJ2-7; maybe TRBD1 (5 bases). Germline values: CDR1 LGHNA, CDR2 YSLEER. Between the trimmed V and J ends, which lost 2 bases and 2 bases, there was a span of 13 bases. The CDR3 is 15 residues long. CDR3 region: CASSQLNTGTYEQYF. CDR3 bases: TGCGCCAGCAGCCAACTAAACACAGGCACCTACGAGCAGTACTTC.

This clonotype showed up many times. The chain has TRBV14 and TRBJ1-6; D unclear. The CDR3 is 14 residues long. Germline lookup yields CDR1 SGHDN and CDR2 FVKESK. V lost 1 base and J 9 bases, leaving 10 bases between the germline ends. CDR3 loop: CASSQGPGGSPLHF. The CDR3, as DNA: TGTGCCAGCAGCCAAGGTCCTGGAGGTTCACCCCTCCACTTT.

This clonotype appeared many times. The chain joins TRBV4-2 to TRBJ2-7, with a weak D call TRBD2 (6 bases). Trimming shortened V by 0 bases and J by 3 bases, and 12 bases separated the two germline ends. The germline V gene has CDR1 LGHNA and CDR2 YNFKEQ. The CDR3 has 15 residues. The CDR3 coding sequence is TGTGCCAGCAGCCAAGATATGGGGAGGTACTACGAGCAGTACTTC. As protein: CASSQDMGRYYEQYF.

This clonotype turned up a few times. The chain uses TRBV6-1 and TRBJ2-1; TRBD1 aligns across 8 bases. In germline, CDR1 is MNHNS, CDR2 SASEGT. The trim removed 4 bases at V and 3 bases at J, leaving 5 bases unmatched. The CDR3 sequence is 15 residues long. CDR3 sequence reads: CASSVGTGGYNEQFF. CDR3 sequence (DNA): TGTGCCAGCAGTGTGGGAACAGGGGGCTACAATGAGCAGTTCTTC.

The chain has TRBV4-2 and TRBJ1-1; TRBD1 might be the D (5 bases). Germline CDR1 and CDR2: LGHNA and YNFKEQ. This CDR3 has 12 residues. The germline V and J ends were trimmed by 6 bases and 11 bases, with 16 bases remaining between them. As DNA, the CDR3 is TGTGCCAGCAGAGGAGGGGACCGGGAGGCTTTCTTT. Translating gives CASRGGDREAFF.

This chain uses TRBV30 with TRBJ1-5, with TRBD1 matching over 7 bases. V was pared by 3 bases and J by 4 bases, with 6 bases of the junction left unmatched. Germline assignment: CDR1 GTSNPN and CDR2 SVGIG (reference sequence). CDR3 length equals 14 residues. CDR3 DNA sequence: TGTGCCTGGAGCCAGGGGGTTAAGAATCAGCCCCAGCATTTT. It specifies CAWSQGVKNQPQHF.

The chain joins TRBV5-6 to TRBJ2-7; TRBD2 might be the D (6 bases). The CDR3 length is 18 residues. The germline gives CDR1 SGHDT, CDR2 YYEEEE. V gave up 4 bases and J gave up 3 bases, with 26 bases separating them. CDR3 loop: CASSHQITRDFPRYEQYF. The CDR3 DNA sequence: TGTGCCAGCAGCCACCAAATAACCAGGGACTTCCCCCGCTACGAGCAGTACTTC.

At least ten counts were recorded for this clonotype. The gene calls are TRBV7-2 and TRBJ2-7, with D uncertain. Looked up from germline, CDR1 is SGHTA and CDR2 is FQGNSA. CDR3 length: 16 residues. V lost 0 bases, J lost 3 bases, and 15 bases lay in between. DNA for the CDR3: TGTGCCAGCAGCTTAGCGATCTCAGCCGCAGGCTACGAGCAGTACTTC. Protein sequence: CASSLAISAAGYEQYF.

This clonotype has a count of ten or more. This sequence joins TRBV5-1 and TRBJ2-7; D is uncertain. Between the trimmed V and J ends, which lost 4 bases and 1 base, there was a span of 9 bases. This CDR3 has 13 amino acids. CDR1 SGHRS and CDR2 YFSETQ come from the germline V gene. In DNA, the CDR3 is TGCGCCAGCAGCGAGCAGTCATCCTACGAGCAGTACTTC. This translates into CASSEQSSYEQYF.

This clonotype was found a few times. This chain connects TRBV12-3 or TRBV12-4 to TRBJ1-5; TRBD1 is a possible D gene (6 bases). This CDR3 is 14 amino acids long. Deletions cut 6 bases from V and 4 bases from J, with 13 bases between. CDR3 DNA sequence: TGTGCCAGCAGCCGGACAGCCTCGAATCAGCCCCAGCATTTT. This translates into CASSRTASNQPQHF.

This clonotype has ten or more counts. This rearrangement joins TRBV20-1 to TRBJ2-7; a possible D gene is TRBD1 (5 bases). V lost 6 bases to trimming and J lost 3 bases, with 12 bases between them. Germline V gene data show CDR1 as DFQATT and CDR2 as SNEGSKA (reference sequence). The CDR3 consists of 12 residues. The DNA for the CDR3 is TGCAGTGCAGACGCCAGGGACTACGAGCAGTACTTC. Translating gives CSADARDYEQYF.

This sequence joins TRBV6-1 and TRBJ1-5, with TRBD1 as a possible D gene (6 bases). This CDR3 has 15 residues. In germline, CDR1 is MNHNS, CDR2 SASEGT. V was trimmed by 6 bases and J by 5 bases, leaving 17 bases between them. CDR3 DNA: TGTGCCAGCAGCGAACCAACAGGGTACGATCAGCCCCAGCATTTT. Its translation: CASSEPTGYDQPQHF.

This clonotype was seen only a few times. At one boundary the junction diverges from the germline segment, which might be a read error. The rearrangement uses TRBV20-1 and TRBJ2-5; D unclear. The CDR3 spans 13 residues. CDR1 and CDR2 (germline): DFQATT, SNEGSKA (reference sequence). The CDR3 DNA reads TGCAGTGCACCTAATGCTGGTAAAGAGATCCAGTACTTC. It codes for CSAPNAGKEIQYF.

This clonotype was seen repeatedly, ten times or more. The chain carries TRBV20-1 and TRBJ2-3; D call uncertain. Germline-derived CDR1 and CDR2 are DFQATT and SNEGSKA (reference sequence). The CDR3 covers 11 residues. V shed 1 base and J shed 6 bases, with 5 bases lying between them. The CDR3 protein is CSARGIDTQYF. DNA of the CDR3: TGCAGTGCTAGAGGAATTGATACGCAGTATTTT.

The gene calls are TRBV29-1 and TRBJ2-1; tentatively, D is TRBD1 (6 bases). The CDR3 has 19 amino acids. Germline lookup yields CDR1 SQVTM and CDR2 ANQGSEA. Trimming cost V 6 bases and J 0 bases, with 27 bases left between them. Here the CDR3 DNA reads TGCAGCGTCGCAAGGTTTGGGGGCTCTACCCTAAGCTCCTACAATGAGCAGTTCTTC. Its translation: CSVARFGGSTLSSYNEQFF.

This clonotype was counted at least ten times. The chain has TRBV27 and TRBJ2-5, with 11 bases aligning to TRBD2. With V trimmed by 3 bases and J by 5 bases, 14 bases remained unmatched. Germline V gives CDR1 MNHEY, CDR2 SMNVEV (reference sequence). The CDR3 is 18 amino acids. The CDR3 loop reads CASSLRGASGRRGETQYF. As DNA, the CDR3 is TGTGCCAGCAGTTTGCGCGGGGCTAGCGGGAGGCGGGGGGAGACCCAGTACTTC.